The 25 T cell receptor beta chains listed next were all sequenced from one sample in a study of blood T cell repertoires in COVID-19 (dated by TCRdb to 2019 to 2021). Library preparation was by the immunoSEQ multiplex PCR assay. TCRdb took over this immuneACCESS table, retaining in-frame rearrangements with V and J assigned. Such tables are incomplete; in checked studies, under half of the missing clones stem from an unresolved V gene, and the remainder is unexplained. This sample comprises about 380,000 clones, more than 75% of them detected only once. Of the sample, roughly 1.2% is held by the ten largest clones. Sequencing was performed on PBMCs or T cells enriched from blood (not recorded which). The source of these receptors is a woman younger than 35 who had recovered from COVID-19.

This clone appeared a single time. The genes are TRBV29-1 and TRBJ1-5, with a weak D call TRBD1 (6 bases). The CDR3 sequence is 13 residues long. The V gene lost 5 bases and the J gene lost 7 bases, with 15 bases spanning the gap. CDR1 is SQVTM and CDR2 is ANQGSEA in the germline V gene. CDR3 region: CSVFVGGGQPQHF. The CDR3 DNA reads TGCAGCGTTTTCGTAGGGGGAGGGCAGCCCCAGCATTTT.

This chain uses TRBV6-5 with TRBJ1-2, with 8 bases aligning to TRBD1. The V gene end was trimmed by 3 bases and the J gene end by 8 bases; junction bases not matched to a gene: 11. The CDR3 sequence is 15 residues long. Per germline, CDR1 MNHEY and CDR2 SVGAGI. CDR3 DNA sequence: TGTGCCAGCAGTTATGGCGTTCGACAGGGGATCGGCTACACCTTC. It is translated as CASSYGVRQGIGYTF.

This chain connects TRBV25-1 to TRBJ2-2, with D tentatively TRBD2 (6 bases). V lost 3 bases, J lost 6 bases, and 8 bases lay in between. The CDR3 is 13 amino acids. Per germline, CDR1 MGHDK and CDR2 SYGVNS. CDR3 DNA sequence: TGTGCCAGCAGTGACAGGGAGGCCGGGGAGCTGTTTTTT. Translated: CASSDREAGELFF. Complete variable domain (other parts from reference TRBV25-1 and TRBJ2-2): EADIYQTPRYLVIGTGKKITLECSQTMGHDKMYWYQQDPGMELHLIHYSYGVNSTEKGDLSSESTVSRIRTEHFPLTLESARPSHTSQYLCASSDREAGELFFGEGSRLTVL.

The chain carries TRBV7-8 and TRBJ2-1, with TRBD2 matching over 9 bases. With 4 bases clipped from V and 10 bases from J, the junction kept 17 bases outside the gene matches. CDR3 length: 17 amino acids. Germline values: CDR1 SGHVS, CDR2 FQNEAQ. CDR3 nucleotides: TGTGCCAGCAGCTACCGAACGCCCCAGCGGGGGGCTGAGGAGCAGTTCTTC. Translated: CASSYRTPQRGAEEQFF.

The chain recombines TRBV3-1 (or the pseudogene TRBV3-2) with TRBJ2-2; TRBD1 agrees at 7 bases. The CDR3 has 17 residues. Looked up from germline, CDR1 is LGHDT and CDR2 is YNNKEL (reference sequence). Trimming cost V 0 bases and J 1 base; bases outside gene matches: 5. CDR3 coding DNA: TGTGCCAGCAGCCAAGAGGTCCGACAGGGGAACACCGGGGAGCTGTTTTTT. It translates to CASSQEVRQGNTGELFF.

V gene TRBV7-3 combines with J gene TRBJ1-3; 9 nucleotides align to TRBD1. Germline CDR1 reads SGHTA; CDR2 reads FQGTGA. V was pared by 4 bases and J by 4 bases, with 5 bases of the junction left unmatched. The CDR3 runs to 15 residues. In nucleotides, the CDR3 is TGTGCCAGCAGCTCACAGGGGGCGAACGGAAACACCATATATTTT. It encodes CASSSQGANGNTIYF.

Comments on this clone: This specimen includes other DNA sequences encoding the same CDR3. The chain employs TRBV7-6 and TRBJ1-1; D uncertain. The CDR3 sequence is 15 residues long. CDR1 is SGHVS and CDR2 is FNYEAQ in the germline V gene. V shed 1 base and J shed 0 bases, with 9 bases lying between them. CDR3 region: CASSLGRGLNTEAFF. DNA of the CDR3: TGTGCCAGCAGCTTAGGGCGAGGATTGAACACTGAAGCTTTCTTT.

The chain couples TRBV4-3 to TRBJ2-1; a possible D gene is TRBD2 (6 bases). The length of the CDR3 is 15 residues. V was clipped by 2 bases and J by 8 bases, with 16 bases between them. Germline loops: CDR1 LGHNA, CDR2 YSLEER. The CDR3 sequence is CASSQITRWGDEQFF. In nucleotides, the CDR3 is TGCGCCAGCAGCCAAATAACTCGATGGGGGGATGAGCAGTTCTTC.

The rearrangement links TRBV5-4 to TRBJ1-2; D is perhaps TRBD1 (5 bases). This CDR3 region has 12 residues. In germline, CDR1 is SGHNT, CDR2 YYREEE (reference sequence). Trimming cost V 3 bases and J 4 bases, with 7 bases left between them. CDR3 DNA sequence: TGTGCCAGCAGCTCGGACACCTATGGCTACACCTTC. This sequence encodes CASSSDTYGYTF. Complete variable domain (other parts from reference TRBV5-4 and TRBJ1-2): ETGVTQSPTHLIKTRGQQVTLRCSSQSGHNTVSWYQQALGQGPQFIFQYYREEENGRGNFPPRFSGLQFPNYSSELNVNALELDDSALYLCASSSDTYGYTFGSGTRLTVV.

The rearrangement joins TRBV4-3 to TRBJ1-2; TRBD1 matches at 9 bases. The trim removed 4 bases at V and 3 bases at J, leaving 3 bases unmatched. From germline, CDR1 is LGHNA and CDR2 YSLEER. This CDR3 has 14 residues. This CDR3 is CASSPGQGHYGYTF. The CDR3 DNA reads TGCGCCAGCAGCCCGGGACAGGGTCACTATGGCTACACCTTC.

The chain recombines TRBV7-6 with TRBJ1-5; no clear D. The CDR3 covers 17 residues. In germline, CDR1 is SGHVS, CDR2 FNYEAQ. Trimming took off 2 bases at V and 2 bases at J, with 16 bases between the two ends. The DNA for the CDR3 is TGTGCCAGCAGCTTACTGGAGGGTCCTGTTCGCAATCAGCCCCAGCATTTT. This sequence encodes CASSLLEGPVRNQPQHF.

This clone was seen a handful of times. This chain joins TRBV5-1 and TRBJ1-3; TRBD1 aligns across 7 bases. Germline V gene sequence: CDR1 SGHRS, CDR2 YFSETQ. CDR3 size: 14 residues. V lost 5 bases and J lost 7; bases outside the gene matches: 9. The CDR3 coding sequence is TGCGCCAGCAGGCAAGGGGGCTCCGGCAACACCATATATTTT. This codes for CASRQGGSGNTIYF.

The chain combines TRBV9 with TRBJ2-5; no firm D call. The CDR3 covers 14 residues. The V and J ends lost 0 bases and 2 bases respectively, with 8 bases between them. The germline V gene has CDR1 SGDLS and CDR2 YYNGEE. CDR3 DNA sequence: TGTGCCAGCAGCGTAGCCCCCAGGCAAGAGACCCAGTACTTC. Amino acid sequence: CASSVAPRQETQYF.

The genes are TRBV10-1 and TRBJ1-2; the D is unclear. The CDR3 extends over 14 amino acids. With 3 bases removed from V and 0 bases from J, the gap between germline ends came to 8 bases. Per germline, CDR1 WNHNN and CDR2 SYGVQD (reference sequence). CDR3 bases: TGCGCCAGCAGTGATGAGGGAACTAACTATGGCTACACCTTC. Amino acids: CASSDEGTNYGYTF.

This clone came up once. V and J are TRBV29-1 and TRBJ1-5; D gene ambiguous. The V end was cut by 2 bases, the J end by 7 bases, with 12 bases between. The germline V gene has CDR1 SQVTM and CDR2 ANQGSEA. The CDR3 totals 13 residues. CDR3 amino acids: CSVELGPLQPQHF. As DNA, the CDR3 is TGCAGCGTTGAATTGGGCCCCCTACAGCCCCAGCATTTT.

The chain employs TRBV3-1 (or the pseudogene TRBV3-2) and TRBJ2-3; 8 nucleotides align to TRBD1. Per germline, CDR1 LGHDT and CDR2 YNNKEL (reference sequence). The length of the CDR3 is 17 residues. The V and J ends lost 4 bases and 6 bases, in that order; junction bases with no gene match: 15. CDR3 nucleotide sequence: TGTGCCAGCAGCCGTCGGGGGACAGGAGCTGTGGGCGATACGCAGTATTTT. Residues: CASSRRGTGAVGDTQYF.

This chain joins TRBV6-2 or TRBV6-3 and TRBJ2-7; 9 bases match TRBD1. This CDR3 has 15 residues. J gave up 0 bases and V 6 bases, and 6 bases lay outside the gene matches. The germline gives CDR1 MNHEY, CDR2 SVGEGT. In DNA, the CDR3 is TGTGCCAGCAGCCAGGGGACAGGGAGCTCCTACGAGCAGTACTTC. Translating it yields CASSQGTGSSYEQYF.

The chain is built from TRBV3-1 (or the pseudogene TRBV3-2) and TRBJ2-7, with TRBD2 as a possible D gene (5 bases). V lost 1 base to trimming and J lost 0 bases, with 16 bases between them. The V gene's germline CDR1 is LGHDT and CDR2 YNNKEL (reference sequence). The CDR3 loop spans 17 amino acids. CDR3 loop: CASSQVISAIGSYEQYF. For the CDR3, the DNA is TGTGCCAGCAGCCAAGTTATTAGCGCAATAGGCTCCTACGAGCAGTACTTC.

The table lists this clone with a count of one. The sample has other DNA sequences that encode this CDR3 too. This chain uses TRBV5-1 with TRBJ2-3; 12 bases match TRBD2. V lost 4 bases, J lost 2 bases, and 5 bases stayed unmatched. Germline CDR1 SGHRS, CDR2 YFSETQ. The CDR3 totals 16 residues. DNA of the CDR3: TGCGCCAGCAGCCCGACTAGCGGGGGTATCACAGATACGCAGTATTTT. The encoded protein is CASSPTSGGITDTQYF.

The CDR3 protein is CASKSQGNVDSPLHF. The CDR3 nucleotides are TGTGCCAGCAAGTCACAGGGGAACGTGGATTCACCCCTCCACTTT. The V and J genes are TRBV6-5 and TRBJ1-6; 7 bases align to TRBD1. The germline V gene encodes CDR1 MNHEY and CDR2 SVGAGI. This CDR3 is built from 15 residues. The V and J ends lost 7 bases and 8 bases, in that order; junction bases with no gene match: 11.

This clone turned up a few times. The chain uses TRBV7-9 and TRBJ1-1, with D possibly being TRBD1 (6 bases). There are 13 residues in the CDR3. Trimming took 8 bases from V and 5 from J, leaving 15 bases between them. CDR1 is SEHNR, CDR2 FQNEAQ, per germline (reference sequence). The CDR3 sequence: CASSTVGGTEAFF. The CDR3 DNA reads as TGTGCCAGCTCCACTGTAGGGGGTACTGAAGCTTTCTTT.

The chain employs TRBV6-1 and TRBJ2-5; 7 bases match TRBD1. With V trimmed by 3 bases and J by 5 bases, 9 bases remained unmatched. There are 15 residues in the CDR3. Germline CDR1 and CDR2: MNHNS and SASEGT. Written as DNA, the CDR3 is TGTGCCAGCAGTGACGCCGGCTACAGGGGCGAGACCCAGTACTTC. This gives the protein CASSDAGYRGETQYF.

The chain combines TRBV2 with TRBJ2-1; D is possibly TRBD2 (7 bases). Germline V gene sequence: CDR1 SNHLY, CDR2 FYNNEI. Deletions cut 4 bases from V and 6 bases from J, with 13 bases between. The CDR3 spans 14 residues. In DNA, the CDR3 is TGTGCCAGCAGTGGGGGGGGGCAGTTCAATGAGCAGTTCTTC. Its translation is CASSGGGQFNEQFF.

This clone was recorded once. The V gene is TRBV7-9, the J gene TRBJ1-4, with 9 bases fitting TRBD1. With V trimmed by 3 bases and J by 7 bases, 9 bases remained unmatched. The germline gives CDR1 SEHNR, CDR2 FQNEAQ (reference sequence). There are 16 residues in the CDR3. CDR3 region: CASSLPPGQGIEKLFF. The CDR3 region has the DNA TGTGCCAGCAGCTTGCCGCCGGGACAGGGTATTGAAAAACTGTTTTTT.

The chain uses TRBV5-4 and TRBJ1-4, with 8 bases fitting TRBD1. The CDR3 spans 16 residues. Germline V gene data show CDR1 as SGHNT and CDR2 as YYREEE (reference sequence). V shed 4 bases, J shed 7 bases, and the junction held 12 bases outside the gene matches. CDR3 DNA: TGTGCCAGCAGCCACGACAGGGGTGTATCGAGTGAAAAACTGTTTTTT. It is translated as CASSHDRGVSSEKLFF. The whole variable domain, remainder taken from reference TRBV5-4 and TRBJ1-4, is ETGVTQSPTHLIKTRGQQVTLRCSSQSGHNTVSWYQQALGQGPQFIFQYYREEENGRGNFPPRFSGLQFPNYSSELNVNALELDDSALYLCASSHDRGVSSEKLFFGSGTQLSVL.